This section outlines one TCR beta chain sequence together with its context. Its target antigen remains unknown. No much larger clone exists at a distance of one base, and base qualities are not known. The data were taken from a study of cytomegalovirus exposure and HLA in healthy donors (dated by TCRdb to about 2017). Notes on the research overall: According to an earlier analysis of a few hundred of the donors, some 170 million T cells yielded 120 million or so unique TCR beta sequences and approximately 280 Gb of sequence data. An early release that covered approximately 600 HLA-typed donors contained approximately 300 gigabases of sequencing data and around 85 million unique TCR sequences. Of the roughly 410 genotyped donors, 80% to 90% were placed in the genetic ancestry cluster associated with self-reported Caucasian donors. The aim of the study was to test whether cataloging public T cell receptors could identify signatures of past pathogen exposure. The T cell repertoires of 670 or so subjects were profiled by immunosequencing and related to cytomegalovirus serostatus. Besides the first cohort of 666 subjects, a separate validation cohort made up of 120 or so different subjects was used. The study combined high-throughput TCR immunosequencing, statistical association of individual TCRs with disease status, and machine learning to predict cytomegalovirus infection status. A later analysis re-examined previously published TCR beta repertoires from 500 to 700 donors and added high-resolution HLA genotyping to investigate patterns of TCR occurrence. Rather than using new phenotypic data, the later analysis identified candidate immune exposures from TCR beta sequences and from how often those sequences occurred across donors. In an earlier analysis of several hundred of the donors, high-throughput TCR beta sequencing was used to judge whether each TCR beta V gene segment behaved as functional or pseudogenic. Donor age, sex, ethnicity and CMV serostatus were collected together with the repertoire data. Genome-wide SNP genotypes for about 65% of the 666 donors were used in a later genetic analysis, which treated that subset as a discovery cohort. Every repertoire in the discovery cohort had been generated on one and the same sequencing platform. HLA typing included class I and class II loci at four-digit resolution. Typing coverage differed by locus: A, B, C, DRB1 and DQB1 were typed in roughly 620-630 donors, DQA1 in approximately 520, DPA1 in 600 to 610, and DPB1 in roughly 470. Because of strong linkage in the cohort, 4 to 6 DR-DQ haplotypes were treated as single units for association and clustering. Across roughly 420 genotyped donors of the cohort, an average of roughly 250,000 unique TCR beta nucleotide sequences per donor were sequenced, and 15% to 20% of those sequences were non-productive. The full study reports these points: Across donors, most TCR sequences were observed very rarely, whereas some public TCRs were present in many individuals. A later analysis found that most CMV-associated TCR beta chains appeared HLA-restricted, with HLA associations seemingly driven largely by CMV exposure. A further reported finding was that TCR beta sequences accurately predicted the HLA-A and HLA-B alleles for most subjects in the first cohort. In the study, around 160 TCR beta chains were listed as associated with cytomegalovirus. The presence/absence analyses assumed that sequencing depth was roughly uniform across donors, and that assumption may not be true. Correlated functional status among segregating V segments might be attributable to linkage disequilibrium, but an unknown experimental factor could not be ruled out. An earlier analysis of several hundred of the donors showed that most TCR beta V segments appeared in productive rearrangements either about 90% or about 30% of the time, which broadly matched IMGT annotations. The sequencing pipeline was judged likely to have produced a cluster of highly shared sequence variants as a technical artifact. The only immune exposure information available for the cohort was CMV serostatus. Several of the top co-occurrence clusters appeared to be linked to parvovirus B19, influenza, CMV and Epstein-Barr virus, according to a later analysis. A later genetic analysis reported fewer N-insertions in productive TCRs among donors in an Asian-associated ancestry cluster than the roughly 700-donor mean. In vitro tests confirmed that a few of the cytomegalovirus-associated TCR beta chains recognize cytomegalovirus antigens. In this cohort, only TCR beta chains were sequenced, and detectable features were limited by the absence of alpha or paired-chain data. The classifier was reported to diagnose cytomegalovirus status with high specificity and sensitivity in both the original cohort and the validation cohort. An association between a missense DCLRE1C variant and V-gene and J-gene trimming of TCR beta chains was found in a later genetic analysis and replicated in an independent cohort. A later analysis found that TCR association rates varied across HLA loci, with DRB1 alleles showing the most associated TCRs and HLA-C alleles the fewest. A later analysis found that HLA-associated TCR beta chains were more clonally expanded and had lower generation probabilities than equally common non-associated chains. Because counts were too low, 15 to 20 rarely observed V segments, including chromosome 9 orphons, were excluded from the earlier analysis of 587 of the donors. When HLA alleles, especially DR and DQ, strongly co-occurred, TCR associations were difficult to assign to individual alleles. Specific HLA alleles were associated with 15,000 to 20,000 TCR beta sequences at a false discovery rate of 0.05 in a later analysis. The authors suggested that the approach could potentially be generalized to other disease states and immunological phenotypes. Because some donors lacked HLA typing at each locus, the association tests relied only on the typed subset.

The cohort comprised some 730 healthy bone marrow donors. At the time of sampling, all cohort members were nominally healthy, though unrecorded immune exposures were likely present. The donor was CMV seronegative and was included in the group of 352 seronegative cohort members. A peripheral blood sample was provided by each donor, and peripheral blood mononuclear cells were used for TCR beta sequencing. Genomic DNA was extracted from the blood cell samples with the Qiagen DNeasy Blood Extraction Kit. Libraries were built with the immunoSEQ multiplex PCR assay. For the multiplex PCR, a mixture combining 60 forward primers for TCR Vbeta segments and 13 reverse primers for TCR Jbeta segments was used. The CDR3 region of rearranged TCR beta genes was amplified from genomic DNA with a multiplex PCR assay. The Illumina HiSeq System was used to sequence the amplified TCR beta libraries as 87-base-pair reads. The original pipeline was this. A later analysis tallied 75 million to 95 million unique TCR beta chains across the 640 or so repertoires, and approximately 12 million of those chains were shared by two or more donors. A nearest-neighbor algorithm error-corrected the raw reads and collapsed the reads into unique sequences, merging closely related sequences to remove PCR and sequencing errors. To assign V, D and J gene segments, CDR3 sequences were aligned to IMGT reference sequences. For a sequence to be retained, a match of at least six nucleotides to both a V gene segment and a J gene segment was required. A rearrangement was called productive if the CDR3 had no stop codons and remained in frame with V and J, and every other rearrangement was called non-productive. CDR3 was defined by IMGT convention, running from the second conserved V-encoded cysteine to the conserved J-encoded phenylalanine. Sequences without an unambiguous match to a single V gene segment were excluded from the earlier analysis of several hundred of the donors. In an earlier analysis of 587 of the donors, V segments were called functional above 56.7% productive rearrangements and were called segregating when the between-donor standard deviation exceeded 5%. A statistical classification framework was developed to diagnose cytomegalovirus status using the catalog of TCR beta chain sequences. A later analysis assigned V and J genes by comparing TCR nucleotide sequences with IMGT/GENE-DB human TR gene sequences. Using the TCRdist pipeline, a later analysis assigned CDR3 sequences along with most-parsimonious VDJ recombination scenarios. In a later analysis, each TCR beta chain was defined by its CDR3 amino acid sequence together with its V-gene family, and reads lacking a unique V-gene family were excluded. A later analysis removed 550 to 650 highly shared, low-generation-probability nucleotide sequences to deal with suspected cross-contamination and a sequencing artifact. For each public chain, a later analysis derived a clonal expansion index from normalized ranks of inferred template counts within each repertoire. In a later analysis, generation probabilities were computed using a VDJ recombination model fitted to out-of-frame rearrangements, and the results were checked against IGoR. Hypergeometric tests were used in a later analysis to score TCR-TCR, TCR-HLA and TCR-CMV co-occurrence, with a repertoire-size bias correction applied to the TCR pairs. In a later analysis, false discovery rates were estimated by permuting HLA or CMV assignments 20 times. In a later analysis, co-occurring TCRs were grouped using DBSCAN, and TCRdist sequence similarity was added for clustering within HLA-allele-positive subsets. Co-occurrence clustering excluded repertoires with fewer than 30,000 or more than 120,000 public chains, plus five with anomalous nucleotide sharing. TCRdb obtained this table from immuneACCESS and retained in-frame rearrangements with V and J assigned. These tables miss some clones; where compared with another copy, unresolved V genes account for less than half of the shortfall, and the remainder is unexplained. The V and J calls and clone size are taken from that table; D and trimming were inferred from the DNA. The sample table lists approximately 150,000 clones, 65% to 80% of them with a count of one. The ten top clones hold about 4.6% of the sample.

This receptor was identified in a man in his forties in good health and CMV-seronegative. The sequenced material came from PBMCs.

The CDR3 region: CASSPSGETQYF. The DNA sequence is as follows: TGTGCCAGCAGCCCAAGCGGGGAGACCCAGTACTTC. Recombination connected TRBV7-9 to TRBJ2-5, and the D gene may be TRBD2, 6 bases matching. CDR1 and CDR2 (SEHNR, FQNEAQ) derive from the germline V gene (reference sequence). CDR3 length: 12 amino acids, cysteine to phenylalanine. Only the CDR3 region is kept as DNA, spanning 36 bases read in frame from base 1. V sheds 5 bases and J sheds 5 bases, leaving 9 bases between their ends.